In its sample, the clone carrying this T cell receptor beta chain was seen a few times. Its antigen is unknown. From RNA transcripts, TCR beta CDR3 regions were amplified. The study used the HTBI primer set for a first-round RT-PCR of the TCR CDR3. Via MiXCR, TCRdb re-called the multiplex PCR reads, giving one row per CDR3 protein. The sample contains more than 500,000 distinct CDR3 sequences, more than 15% of which appear only once. Per germline, CDR1 SGHRS and CDR2 YFSETQ. V was pared by 4 bases and J by 1 base, with 4 bases of the junction left unmatched. The CDR3 extends over 16 amino acids. This record comes from a study of T cells in Graves' hyperthyroidism and ophthalmopathy. General study results and limits: Model predictions of ophthalmopathy came a median approximately seven months before onset.

A NOSPECS grade of at least 4, a Clinical Activity Score of at least 3 and duration under 3 months were recorded in ophthalmopathy patients. Uncontrolled infection, other autoimmune disease, pregnancy or lactation barred patients from enrollment. PBMCs were obtained from under 13 ml fresh peripheral blood. The sequencing sample was made of blood. The TCR sequence derives from a woman aged 25 to 45 with Graves' ophthalmopathy. The chain combines TRBV5-1 with TRBJ2-2; the match to TRBD2 covers 10 bases. The CDR3 loop is CASSPRLAGNTGELFF. DNA for the CDR3: TGCGCCAGCAGCCCAAGACTAGCGGGGAACACCGGGGAGCTGTTTTTT. The full variable domain, with the rest looked up from reference TRBV5-1 and TRBJ2-2, is KAGVTQTPRYLIKTRGQQVTLSCSPISGHRSVSWYQQTPGQGLQFLFEYFSETQRNKGNFPGRFSGRQFSNSRSEMNVSTLELGDSALYLCASSPRLAGNTGELFFGEGSRLTVL.